This T cell receptor beta chain was retrieved from a study of T cells in Graves' hyperthyroidism and ophthalmopathy. The germline V gene encodes CDR1 ENHRY and CDR2 SYGVKD. Trimming shortened V by 2 bases and J by 0 bases, and 11 bases separated the two germline ends. CDR3 length: 15 amino acids. There were TCR beta CDR3 regions amplified from RNA transcripts. During a first-round RT-PCR of the TCR CDR3, the HTBI primer set was used. TCRdb itself ran the multiplex PCR reads through MiXCR, one entry per CDR3 protein. In the table there are approximately 700,000 distinct CDR3 sequences, just under 45% of which are singletons. About this clonotype: What it binds is unknown.

Findings and limits, study-wide: Ophthalmopathy was model-predicted a median roughly 6.5 months pre-onset. Researchers report that a 13 V-J model separated ophthalmopathy from stable hyperthyroidism.

The chain is built from TRBV10-3 and TRBJ2-7, with D possibly TRBD1 on 5 matching bases. The sequenced sample was peripheral blood or thyroid tissue (not recorded which). This clonotype was obtained from an adult man with Graves' disease, either hyperthyroidism or ophthalmopathy (not recorded which). CDR3: CAISEDSESSYEQYF. The CDR3 DNA sequence: TGTGCCATCAGTGAGGACAGCGAGAGCTCCTACGAGCAGTACTTC.